This entry lists 32 T cell receptor beta chains sequenced from one sample in a study of a mutant IDH1 vaccine in newly diagnosed glioma. Their recognized antigens are unknown. The data were produced by immunoSEQ multiplex PCR, yet TCRdb's version contains in-frame clones alone and is incomplete. The data hold approximately 50,000 clones, with about 86% observed a single time. The time point was: week 35, safety follow-up. All doses held 300 ug of mutant IDH1 20-mer peptide, with topical imiquimod. The sequenced sample was PBMCs, obtained from a glioma patient whose treatment included an IDH1 peptide vaccine. Every receptor here comes from a man in his forties with glioma.

The chain employs TRBV7-9 and TRBJ1-4; D is perhaps TRBD1 (6 bases). CDR1 is SEHNR and CDR2 is FQNEAQ in the germline V gene (reference sequence). The CDR3 consists of 14 residues. V shed 5 bases and J shed 8 bases, with 15 bases lying between them. CDR3 sequence reads: CASSRRTGKEKLFF. DNA of the CDR3: TGTGCCAGCAGCCGGAGAACAGGGAAAGAAAAACTGTTTTTT.

This clone has more than one count but fewer than ten. The chain links TRBV6-1 to TRBJ1-1, with a weak D call TRBD1 (5 bases). There are 15 residues in the CDR3. V dropped 6 bases and J dropped 1 base, with 15 bases sitting between them. Germline values: CDR1 MNHNS, CDR2 SASEGT. CDR3 sequence (DNA): TGTGCCAGCAGCCCTTACGAGGGGTCGAACACTGAAGCTTTCTTT. This gives the protein CASSPYEGSNTEAFF.

This clone was seen more than once but under ten times. The gene calls are TRBV5-4 and TRBJ2-5; D is ambiguous. CDR3 length equals 14 residues. Trimming removed 4 bases at V and 0 bases at J, with 10 bases between. Germline lookup yields CDR1 SGHNT and CDR2 YYREEE (reference sequence). The CDR3 spells CASSQIGYQETQYF. CDR3 sequence (DNA): TGTGCCAGCAGCCAGATCGGTTACCAAGAGACCCAGTACTTC.

The chain uses TRBV7-2 and TRBJ2-5; weak D call: TRBD2 (8 bases). The CDR3 runs 16 residues. Germline V CDR1 and CDR2: SGHTA, FQGNSA. With 5 bases removed from V and 4 bases from J, the gap between germline ends came to 20 bases. CDR3 region: CASSHSGTDPRETQYF. As DNA, the CDR3 is TGTGCCAGCAGCCATAGCGGGACAGACCCCCGAGAGACCCAGTACTTC.

The rearrangement joins TRBV5-6 to TRBJ2-7; a weak D match, TRBD2 (5 bases). The CDR3 totals 16 residues. Trimming removed 1 base at V and 2 bases at J, with 16 bases between. CDR1 and CDR2 from the germline V gene are SGHDT and YYEEEE. The CDR3 DNA reads as TGTGCCAGCAGCTTGTTTGGGGAGCCGGTAACCTACGAGCAGTACTTC. This codes for CASSLFGEPVTYEQYF.

This chain connects TRBV7-3 to TRBJ2-3; 9 positions agree with TRBD2. This CDR3 spans 20 amino acids. The V gene's germline CDR1 is SGHTA and CDR2 FQGTGA. Germline trimming cut 5 bases from V and 2 bases from J; bases unmatched to any gene: 20. CDR3 amino acids: CASSIDPVIAGAGHTDTQYF. Here the CDR3 DNA reads TGTGCCAGCAGCATTGATCCAGTCATAGCGGGAGCGGGGCACACAGATACGCAGTATTTT.

This sequence joins TRBV13 and TRBJ2-3; 8 nucleotides match TRBD2. J lost 4 bases, V lost 6 bases, and 9 bases had no gene match. The germline V gene encodes CDR1 PRHDT and CDR2 FYEKMQ (reference sequence). The CDR3 contains 15 residues. CDR3 DNA sequence: TGTGCCAGCAGTCGAGCGGGAGAGACGTCAGATACGCAGTATTTT. Its translation is CASSRAGETSDTQYF.

The chain couples TRBV7-6 to TRBJ2-4; perhaps D is TRBD1 or TRBD2 (5 bases each). The germline CDR1 and CDR2 sequences are SGHVS and FNYEAQ. The CDR3 contains 15 residues. V was clipped by 5 bases and J by 1 base, with 12 bases between them. CDR3 protein: CASSLTREAKNIQYF. DNA for the CDR3: TGTGCCAGCAGCCTGACCAGGGAGGCCAAAAACATTCAGTACTTC. Full variable domain (outside the CDR3, taken from reference TRBV7-6 and TRBJ2-4): GAGVSQSPRYKVTKRGQDVALRCDPISGHVSLYWYRQALGQGPEFLTYFNYEAQQDKSGLPNDRFSAERPEGSISTLTIQRTEQRDSAMYRCASSLTREAKNIQYFGAGTRLSVL.

Turning to this clone: One end of the junction varies from germline; a read error may be responsible. The chain has TRBV18 and TRBJ2-5; no clear D. The CDR3 totals 12 residues. Germline values: CDR1 KGHSH, CDR2 LQKENI. CDR3 in amino acids: CASSPMQGTQYF. CDR3 bases: TGTGCCAGCTCACCAATGCAAGGGACCCAGTACTTC.

The genes are TRBV18 and TRBJ2-3, with TRBD1 matching 9 bases. The germline V gene encodes CDR1 KGHSH and CDR2 LQKENI. The CDR3 is 15 amino acids. Trimming removed 3 bases from V and 3 bases from J; junction bases left unmatched: 4. CDR3: CASSPGTGFTDTQYF. Written as DNA, the CDR3 is TGTGCCAGCTCACCCGGGACAGGGTTTACAGATACGCAGTATTTT.

V usage is TRBV7-3 and J usage is TRBJ2-5; TRBD2 is a possible D gene (5 bases). V lost 5 bases, J lost 6 bases, and 13 bases lay in between. Germline CDR1 is SGHTA and CDR2 is FQGTGA. The CDR3 runs 13 residues. The CDR3 loop is CASSPREGQTQYF. The CDR3 DNA is TGTGCCAGCAGCCCCCGAGAGGGCCAGACCCAGTACTTC. Together with reference TRBV7-3 and TRBJ2-5, the CDR3 gives the full variable domain: GAGVSQTPSNKVTEKGKYVELRCDPISGHTALYWYRQSLGQGPEFLIYFQGTGAADDSGLPNDRFFAVRPEGSVSTLKIQRTERGDSAVYLCASSPREGQTQYFGPGTRLLVL.

The V call is TRBV5-6, the J call TRBJ1-4; D gene ambiguous. Germline V CDR1 and CDR2: SGHDT, YYEEEE. CDR3 length equals 19 residues. V lost 0 bases and J lost 0, with 18 bases in between. CDR3 protein: CASSLAVGNIRPTNEKLFF. DNA of the CDR3: TGTGCCAGCAGCTTGGCGGTTGGAAACATCAGGCCAACTAATGAAAAACTGTTTTTT. Full variable domain (missing parts from reference TRBV5-6 and TRBJ1-4): DAGVTQSPTHLIKTRGQQVTLRCSPKSGHDTVSWYQQALGQGPQFIFQYYEEEERQRGNFPDRFSGHQFPNYSSELNVNALLLGDSALYLCASSLAVGNIRPTNEKLFFGSGTQLSVL.

This chain links TRBV21-1 with TRBJ2-5; no DNA check was done on the table's D call, TRBD1. TRBV21-1 is a listed pseudogene. The CDR3 has 14 amino acids. Here the CDR3 reads CASRLLTGEETQYF. CDR3 bases: TGTGCCAGCCGACTCTTAACAGGGGAGGAGACCCAGTACTTC.

The chain joins TRBV5-1 to TRBJ1-1; D is perhaps TRBD1 (6 bases). Per germline, CDR1 SGHRS and CDR2 YFSETQ. This CDR3 region has 14 residues. With 4 bases removed from V and 4 bases from J, the gap between germline ends came to 14 bases. The CDR3 DNA reads as TGCGCCAGCAGCCTGGGGTGGGGGGCCACTGAAGCTTTCTTT. It encodes CASSLGWGATEAFF.

The CDR3 DNA is TGCGCCAGCAGCTTAGTTCAGACTACCGGGGAGCTGTTTTTT. Amino acids: CASSLVQTTGELFF. This chain links TRBV5-1 with TRBJ2-2; D call uncertain. The CDR3 extends over 14 amino acids. Per germline, CDR1 SGHRS and CDR2 YFSETQ. V was pared by 2 bases and J by 5 bases, with 10 bases between. Together with reference TRBV5-1 and TRBJ2-2, the CDR3 gives the full variable domain: KAGVTQTPRYLIKTRGQQVTLSCSPISGHRSVSWYQQTPGQGLQFLFEYFSETQRNKGNFPGRFSGRQFSNSRSEMNVSTLELGDSALYLCASSLVQTTGELFFGEGSRLTVL.

This clone occurred a few times. This sequence joins TRBV2 and TRBJ2-7; possibly TRBD1 or TRBD2 for D (5 bases each). Germline V gene lookup returns CDR1 SNHLY and CDR2 FYNNEI. V was shortened by 11 bases and J by 2 bases, with 13 bases between the two germline ends. The CDR3 spans 12 residues. CDR3 in amino acids: CACRDRPYEQYF. The CDR3 DNA reads TGTGCCTGCCGGGACCGCCCCTACGAGCAGTACTTC.

The chain employs TRBV19 and TRBJ2-7; perhaps D is TRBD1 or TRBD2 (5 bases each). CDR3 length: 12 residues. CDR1 is LNHDA, CDR2 SQIVND, per germline (reference sequence). Trimming removed 4 bases from V and 5 bases from J, with 9 bases in between. CDR3: CASSRQGHEQYF. CDR3 sequence (DNA): TGTGCCAGTAGTAGGCAGGGACACGAGCAGTACTTC.

This clone was recorded a few times. The rearrangement joins TRBV29-1 to TRBJ2-2; the D gene is possibly TRBD1 (6 bases). With 5 bases removed from V and 4 bases from J, the gap between germline ends came to 11 bases. The germline CDR1 and CDR2 sequences are SQVTM and ANQGSEA. The CDR3 is 13 residues long. The CDR3 spells CSVSRGPTGELFF. CDR3 nucleotide sequence: TGCAGCGTTAGCAGGGGACCCACCGGGGAGCTGTTTTTT.

This clone has more than one count but fewer than ten. J is TRBJ1-3 and V is TRBV19, with no clear D. The CDR3 loop spans 11 amino acids. V dropped 6 bases and J dropped 8 bases, with 8 bases sitting between them. CDR1 and CDR2 (germline): LNHDA, SQIVND (reference sequence). The chain's CDR3 is CASRSGDTIYF. DNA for the CDR3: TGTGCCAGTAGAAGTGGTGACACCATATATTTT.

This sequence joins TRBV5-1 and TRBJ2-7; weak D call: TRBD2 (7 bases). CDR1 and CDR2 from the germline V gene are SGHRS and YFSETQ. Between the trimmed V and J ends, which lost 3 bases and 3 bases, there was a span of 25 bases. CDR3 length equals 18 residues. CDR3 bases: TGCGCCAGCAGCTGGGGAGGGGGGGCCTCGGTCGGGCGCTACGAGCAGTACTTC. Its protein is CASSWGGGASVGRYEQYF.

The rearrangement links TRBV2 to TRBJ1-3, with unresolved D. Germline V CDR1 and CDR2: SNHLY, FYNNEI. Trimming pared 2 bases from V and 4 bases from J, leaving 12 bases between. This CDR3 has 15 residues. CDR3 residues: CASSESIRLGNTIYF. The CDR3 DNA reads as TGTGCCAGCAGTGAATCAATAAGGCTCGGAAACACCATATATTTT.

The V call is TRBV7-2, the J call TRBJ2-7; TRBD1 is a possible D gene (5 bases). V gave up 5 bases and J gave up 0 bases, with 11 bases separating them. The CDR3 loop spans 14 amino acids. Per the germline V gene, CDR1 is SGHTA and CDR2 is FQGNSA. CDR3: CASSPGHLSYEQYF. CDR3 bases: TGTGCCAGCAGCCCAGGACACCTCTCCTACGAGCAGTACTTC.

This clone has only one observation. The chain has TRBV19 and TRBJ1-1; D gene unclear. Germline CDR1 LNHDA, CDR2 SQIVND (reference sequence). The CDR3 contains 13 residues. V dropped 4 bases and J dropped 4 bases, with 10 bases sitting between them. The CDR3 is CASSNLRGTEAFF. CDR3 in DNA: TGTGCCAGTAGTAACCTCCGGGGCACTGAAGCTTTCTTT.

The chain carries TRBV2 and TRBJ2-7, with no clear D. Germline assignment: CDR1 SNHLY and CDR2 FYNNEI. This CDR3 comprises 12 residues. The V end lost 4 bases, the J end lost 3 bases, and 7 bases lay between the germline ends. The CDR3 DNA follows: TGTGCCAGCAGTGTGCAGTACTACGAGCAGTACTTC. Its translation is CASSVQYYEQYF.

The V and J genes are TRBV5-5 and TRBJ2-5; 7 nucleotides match TRBD1. The V and J ends lost 3 bases and 2 bases, in that order; junction bases with no gene match: 7. The CDR3 extends over 15 amino acids. Germline CDR1 reads SGHKS; CDR2 reads YYEKEE (reference sequence). CDR3 sequence (DNA): TGTGCCAGCAGCTCTCGGGACAGTATTCAAGAGACCCAGTACTTC. Translation gives CASSSRDSIQETQYF.

The chain joins TRBV9 to TRBJ2-7, with TRBD1 matching over 9 bases. V was clipped by 4 bases and J by 3 bases; unmatched bases: 8. The germline gives CDR1 SGDLS, CDR2 YYNGEE. The CDR3 consists of 15 residues. The CDR3 here is CASSPKGTGSYEQYF. The CDR3 nucleotides are TGTGCCAGCAGCCCCAAAGGGACAGGGAGCTACGAGCAGTACTTC.

The V gene is TRBV5-8, the J gene TRBJ2-5; TRBD1 matches 7 bases. J was trimmed by 0 bases and V by 4 bases; bases with no gene match: 6. The CDR3 loop spans 15 amino acids. CDR1 and CDR2 (germline): SGHTS, YDEGEE. The DNA of the CDR3 is TGTGCCAGCAGCAGGGGACAGCTGTACCAAGAGACCCAGTACTTC. Its protein is CASSRGQLYQETQYF.

The J gene is TRBJ2-1, the V gene TRBV27; 11 bases are shared with TRBD2. V lost 5 bases to trimming and J lost 6 bases; unmatched junction nucleotides: 9. This CDR3 comprises 16 residues. Per germline, CDR1 MNHEY and CDR2 SMNVEV (reference sequence). The CDR3 nucleotides read TGTGCCAGCAGTCCCAGGCTAGCGGGAGGAGGCAATGAGCAGTTCTTC. The encoded protein is CASSPRLAGGGNEQFF.

The chain recombines TRBV2 with TRBJ1-2; tentative D call: TRBD1 (5 bases). V shed 2 bases and J shed 7 bases, with 17 bases lying between them. The CDR3 sequence is 15 residues long. Germline V gene data show CDR1 as SNHLY and CDR2 as FYNNEI. CDR3 region: CASSESRQARGGYTF. The CDR3 DNA reads as TGTGCCAGCAGTGAAAGTAGGCAGGCAAGGGGTGGCTACACCTTC.

The chain has TRBV6-6 and TRBJ2-5, with D possibly TRBD1 on 6 matching bases. With the DNA end fitting TRBJ2-7 better, the J assignment may be wrong. CDR3 length: 13 amino acids. Germline lookup yields CDR1 MNHNY and CDR2 SVGAGI (reference sequence). CDR3 sequence reads: CASSAEDSYEQYF. The CDR3 DNA sequence: TGTGCCAGCAGTGCCGAGGACAGCTACGAGCAGTACTTC.

The rearrangement links TRBV27 to TRBJ2-1; tentative D call: TRBD2 (6 bases). Germline V gene data show CDR1 as MNHEY and CDR2 as SMNVEV (reference sequence). V lost 4 bases to trimming and J lost 4 bases, with 11 bases between them. The CDR3 totals 14 residues. The CDR3: CASSSGTPYNEQFF. CDR3 in DNA: TGTGCCAGCAGTTCGGGGACTCCTTACAATGAGCAGTTCTTC.

The CDR3 is CASSPLAGLSYEQYF. For the CDR3, the DNA is TGTGCCAGCAGTCCCTTAGCGGGGCTATCCTACGAGCAGTACTTC. This sequence joins TRBV28 and TRBJ2-7, with 8 bases matching TRBD2. Trimming took 5 bases from V and 1 from J; bases not matched to a gene: 7. CDR3 length equals 15 residues. Germline-derived CDR1 and CDR2 are MDHEN and SYDVKM.